This T cell receptor (beta chain) emerged from a study of cytotoxic CD8 clonotypes in ibrutinib-treated CLL. For the study at large: Samples averaged roughly 280,000 productive templates and tens of thousands of productive rearrangements. Findings of the study overall: Clonality was higher at baseline than in age-matched healthy donors and tracked circulating CD8+ T-cell counts. Private clonotypes, not public ones, expanded at ibrutinib response.

As regards this clone: Antigen unknown.

The table came from immunoSEQ multiplex PCR; TCRdb's copy has only in-frame clones and leaves some out. In the table there are fewer than 200,000 clones, approximately 80% of which are singletons. Trimming removed 5 bases from V and 7 bases from J; junction bases left unmatched: 6. The CDR3 length is 13 residues. Germline V gene lookup returns CDR1 SQVTM and CDR2 ANQGSEA. This sequence originates from a human donor with chronic lymphocytic leukemia. The V and J genes are TRBV29-1 and TRBJ2-2, with TRBD2 matching 8 bases. Sequencing used PBMCs, obtained after 24 months of ibrutinib treatment. The CDR3 loop reads CSVSGGKGGELFF. CDR3 nucleotides: TGCAGCGTTAGCGGGGGAAAAGGCGGGGAGCTGTTTTTT.